This is a list of T cell receptor beta chains from one sample in a study of T-cell reconstitution after alpha-beta-depleted transplantation in children. TCRdb analysed the PCR reads with MiXCR anew, one entry per CDR3 protein. The table has fewer than 750,000 distinct CDR3 sequences, 25% to 30% seen once. The sequencing used PBMCs, collected before TCRalphabeta/CD19-depleted stem cell transplant. These receptors came from a boy under three years old with Wiskott-Aldrich syndrome, due to receive a stem cell transplant. CDR3s leave out the opening cysteine and the closing phenylalanine or tryptophan.

J,V,CDR3
TRBJ2-7,TRBV15,ATSRAGASGSSYEQY
TRBJ2-3,TRBV7-9,ASRSDRGWRGTDTQY
TRBJ2-7,TRBV7-2,ASSLAVSSGILYEQY
TRBJ2-1,TRBV27,ASSSPGLSSYNEQF
TRBJ2-3,TRBV7-9,ASSLGSWESRTDTQY
TRBJ2-1,TRBV5-6,ASSLTGTPNNEQF
TRBJ1-2,TRBV10-3,AISESMGSVDNNGYT
TRBJ2-7,TRBV20-1,SAMGDRGLVYEQY
TRBJ2-2,TRBV14,ASSQDHSSAYTGELF
TRBJ1-2,TRBV5-1,ASSSERTGEDGYT
TRBJ1-2,TRBV20-1,SARRWTDYGYT
TRBJ1-1,TRBV10-3,AITRGVGTEAF
TRBJ1-3,TRBV28,ASSLSAGSGNTIY
TRBJ2-2,TRBV5-1,ASSLAGNGSPGELF
TRBJ1-4,TRBV7-8,ASSLTTFNEKLF
TRBJ2-1,TRBV24-1,ATSDGAQGANEQF
TRBJ2-7,TRBV20-1,SALPIAYEQY
TRBJ2-5,TRBV6-5,ASSSLAGETQY
TRBJ2-4,TRBV5-1,ASSADRGGNIQY
TRBJ1-1,TRBV20-1,SVRGVTEAF
TRBJ2-1,TRBV5-1,ASSLSGQALF
TRBJ1-1,TRBV5-1,ASSREGQGNTEAF
TRBJ2-1,TRBV10-3,AISESKLGRTVYNEQF
TRBJ2-1,TRBV2,ASKISRASYNEQF
TRBJ2-2,TRBV24-1,ATSDLKATGELF
TRBJ2-3,TRBV5-1,ASSREVVTDTQY
TRBJ2-1,TRBV20-1,SAFLSGAYNEQF
TRBJ2-7,TRBV27,ASSPKSSYEQY
TRBJ1-5,TRBV12-3/TRBV12-4,ASSLFRNSNQPQH
TRBJ2-5,TRBV7-2,ASSLDSFSETQY
TRBJ2-1,TRBV5-1,ASSRTSGSLNEQF
TRBJ2-5,TRBV5-1,ASSVDGQETQY
TRBJ2-1,TRBV12-3/TRBV12-4,ASSDRGLI
TRBJ1-4,TRBV5-1,ASSSSARMNEKLF
TRBJ2-1,TRBV5-1,ASSRGTSGTWQF
TRBJ2-5,TRBV3-1,ASSQGTSQETQY
TRBJ2-1,TRBV18,ASSPRQGRSDNEQF
TRBJ2-2,TRBV29-1,SVEVSGELF
TRBJ2-7,TRBV27,ASRTLGLAGTEQY
TRBJ1-2,TRBV20-1,SAPSTGANYGYT
TRBJ2-7,TRBV12-3/TRBV12-4,ASSLWVAGPSYEQY
TRBJ2-3,TRBV20-1,SATSGEEDTQY
TRBJ2-7,TRBV20-1,SARDAAGTSAVYEQY